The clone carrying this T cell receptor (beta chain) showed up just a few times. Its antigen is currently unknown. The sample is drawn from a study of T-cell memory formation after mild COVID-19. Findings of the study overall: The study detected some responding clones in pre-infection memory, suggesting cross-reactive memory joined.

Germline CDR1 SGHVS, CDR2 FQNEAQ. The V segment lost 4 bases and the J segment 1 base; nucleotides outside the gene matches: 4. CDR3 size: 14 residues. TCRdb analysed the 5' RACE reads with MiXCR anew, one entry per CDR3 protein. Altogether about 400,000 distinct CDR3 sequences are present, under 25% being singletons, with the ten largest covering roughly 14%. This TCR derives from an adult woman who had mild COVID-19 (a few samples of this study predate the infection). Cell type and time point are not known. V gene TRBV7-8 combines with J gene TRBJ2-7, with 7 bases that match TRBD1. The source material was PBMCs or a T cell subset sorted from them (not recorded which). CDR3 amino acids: CASSSYRGSYEQYF. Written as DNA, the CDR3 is TGTGCCAGCAGCTCCTACAGGGGTTCCTACGAGCAGTACTTC.